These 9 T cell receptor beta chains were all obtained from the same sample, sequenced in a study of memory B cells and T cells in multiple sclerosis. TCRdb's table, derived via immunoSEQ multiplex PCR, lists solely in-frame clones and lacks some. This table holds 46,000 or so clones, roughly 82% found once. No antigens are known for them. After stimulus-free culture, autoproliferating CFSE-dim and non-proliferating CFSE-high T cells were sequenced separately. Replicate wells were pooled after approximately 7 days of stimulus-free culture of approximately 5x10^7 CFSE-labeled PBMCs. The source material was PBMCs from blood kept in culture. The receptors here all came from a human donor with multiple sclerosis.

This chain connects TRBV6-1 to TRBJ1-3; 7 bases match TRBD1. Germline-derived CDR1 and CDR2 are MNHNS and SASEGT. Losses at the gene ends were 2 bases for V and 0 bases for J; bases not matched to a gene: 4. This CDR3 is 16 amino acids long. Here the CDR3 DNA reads TGTGCCAGCAGTGAAAACAGGGGATTCTCTGGAAACACCATATATTTT. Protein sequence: CASSENRGFSGNTIYF.

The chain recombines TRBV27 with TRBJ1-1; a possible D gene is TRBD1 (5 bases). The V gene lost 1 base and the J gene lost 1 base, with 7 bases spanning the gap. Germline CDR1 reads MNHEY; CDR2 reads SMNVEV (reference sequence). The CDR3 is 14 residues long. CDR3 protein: CASSLWGENTEAFF. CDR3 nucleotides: TGTGCCAGCAGTTTATGGGGCGAGAACACTGAAGCTTTCTTT.

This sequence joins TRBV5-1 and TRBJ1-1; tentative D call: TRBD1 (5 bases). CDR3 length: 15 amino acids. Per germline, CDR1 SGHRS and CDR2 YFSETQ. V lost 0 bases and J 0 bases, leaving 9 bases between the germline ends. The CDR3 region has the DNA TGCGCCAGCAGCTTGGTTCCGGGGGTGAACACTGAAGCTTTCTTT. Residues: CASSLVPGVNTEAFF.

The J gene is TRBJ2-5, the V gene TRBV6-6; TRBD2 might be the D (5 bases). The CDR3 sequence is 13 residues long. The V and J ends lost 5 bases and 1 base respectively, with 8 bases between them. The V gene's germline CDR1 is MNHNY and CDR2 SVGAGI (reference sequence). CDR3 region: CASSNRGQETQYF. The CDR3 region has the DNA TGTGCCAGCAGTAACCGGGGCCAAGAGACCCAGTACTTC.

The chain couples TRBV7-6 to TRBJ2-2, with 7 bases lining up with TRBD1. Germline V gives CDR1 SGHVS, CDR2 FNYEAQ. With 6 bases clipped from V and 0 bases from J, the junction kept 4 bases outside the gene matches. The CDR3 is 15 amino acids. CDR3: CASRLGTANTGELFF. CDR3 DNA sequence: TGTGCCAGCAGGCTCGGGACAGCGAACACCGGGGAGCTGTTTTTT.

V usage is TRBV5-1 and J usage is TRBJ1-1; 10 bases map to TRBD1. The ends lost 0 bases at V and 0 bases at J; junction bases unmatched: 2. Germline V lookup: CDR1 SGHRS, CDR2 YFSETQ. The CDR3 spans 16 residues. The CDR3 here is CASSLAGTGVNTEAFF. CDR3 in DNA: TGCGCCAGCAGCTTGGCGGGGACAGGGGTGAACACTGAAGCTTTCTTT. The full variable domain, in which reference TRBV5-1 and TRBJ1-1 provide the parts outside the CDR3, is KAGVTQTPRYLIKTRGQQVTLSCSPISGHRSVSWYQQTPGQGLQFLFEYFSETQRNKGNFPGRFSGRQFSNSRSEMNVSTLELGDSALYLCASSLAGTGVNTEAFFGQGTRLTVV.

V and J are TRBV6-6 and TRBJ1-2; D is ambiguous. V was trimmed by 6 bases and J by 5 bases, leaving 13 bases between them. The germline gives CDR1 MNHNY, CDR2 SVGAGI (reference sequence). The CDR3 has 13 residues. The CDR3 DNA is TGTGCCAGCAGCCGTCTTGGGCTGTATGGCTACACCTTC. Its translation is CASSRLGLYGYTF.

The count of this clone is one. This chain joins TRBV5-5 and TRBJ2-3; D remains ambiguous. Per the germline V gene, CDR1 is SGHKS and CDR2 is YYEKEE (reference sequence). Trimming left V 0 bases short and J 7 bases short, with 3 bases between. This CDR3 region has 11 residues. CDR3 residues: CASSLEHTQYF. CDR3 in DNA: TGTGCCAGCAGCTTGGAACATACGCAGTATTTT.

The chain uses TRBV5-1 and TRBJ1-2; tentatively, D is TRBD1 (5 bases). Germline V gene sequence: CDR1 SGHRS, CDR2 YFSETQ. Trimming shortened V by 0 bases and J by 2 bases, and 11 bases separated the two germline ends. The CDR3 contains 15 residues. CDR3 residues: CASSLAGVENYGYTF. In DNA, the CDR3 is TGCGCCAGCAGCTTGGCGGGGGTTGAGAACTATGGCTACACCTTC.